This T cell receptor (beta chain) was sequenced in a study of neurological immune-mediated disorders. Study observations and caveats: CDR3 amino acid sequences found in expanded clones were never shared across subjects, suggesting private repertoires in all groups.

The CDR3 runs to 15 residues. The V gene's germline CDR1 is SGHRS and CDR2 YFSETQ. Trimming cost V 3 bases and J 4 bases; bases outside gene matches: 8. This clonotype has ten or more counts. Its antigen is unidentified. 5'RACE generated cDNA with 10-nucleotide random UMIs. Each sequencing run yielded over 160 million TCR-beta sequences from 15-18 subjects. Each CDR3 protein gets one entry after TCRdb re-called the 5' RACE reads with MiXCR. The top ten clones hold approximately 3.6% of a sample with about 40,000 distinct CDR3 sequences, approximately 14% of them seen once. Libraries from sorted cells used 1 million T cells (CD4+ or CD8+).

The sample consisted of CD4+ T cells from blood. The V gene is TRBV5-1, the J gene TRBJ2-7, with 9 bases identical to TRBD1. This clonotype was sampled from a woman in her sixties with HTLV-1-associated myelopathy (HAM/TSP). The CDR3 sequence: CASSSYPTGGYEQYF. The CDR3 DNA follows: TGCGCCAGCAGCTCCTACCCGACAGGGGGTTACGAGCAGTACTTC. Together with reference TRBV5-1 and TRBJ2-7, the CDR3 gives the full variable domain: KAGVTQTPRYLIKTRGQQVTLSCSPISGHRSVSWYQQTPGQGLQFLFEYFSETQRNKGNFPGRFSGRQFSNSRSEMNVSTLELGDSALYLCASSSYPTGGYEQYFGPGTRLTVT.